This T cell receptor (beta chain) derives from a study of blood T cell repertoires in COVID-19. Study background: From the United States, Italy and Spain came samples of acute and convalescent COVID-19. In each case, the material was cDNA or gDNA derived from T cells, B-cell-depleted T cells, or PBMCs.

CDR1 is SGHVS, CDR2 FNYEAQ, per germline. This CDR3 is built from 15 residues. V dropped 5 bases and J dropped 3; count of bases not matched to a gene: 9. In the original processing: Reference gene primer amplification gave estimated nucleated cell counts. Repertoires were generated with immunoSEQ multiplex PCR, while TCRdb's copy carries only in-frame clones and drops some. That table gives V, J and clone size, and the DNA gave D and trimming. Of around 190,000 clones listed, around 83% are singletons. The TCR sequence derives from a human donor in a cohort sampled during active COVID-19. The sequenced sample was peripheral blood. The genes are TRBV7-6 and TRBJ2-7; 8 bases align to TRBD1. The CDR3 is CASSPSGGAVYEQYF. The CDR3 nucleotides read TGTGCCAGCAGCCCGTCAGGGGGCGCCGTCTACGAGCAGTACTTC.